What follows are 10 T cell receptor beta chains derived from one specimen sequenced in a study of blood T cell repertoires in COVID-19. Using immunoSEQ multiplex PCR, the repertoire was profiled, and TCRdb retains in-frame clones only, with some absent. This table has roughly 150,000 clones, around 87% appearing once. Sequencing used peripheral blood. All receptors come from a middle-aged woman with acute or convalescent COVID-19.

The V and J genes are TRBV5-4 and TRBJ2-7, with TRBD2 as a possible D gene (7 bases). The CDR3 has 15 amino acids. Germline values: CDR1 SGHNT, CDR2 YYREEE (reference sequence). The V end lost 4 bases, the J end lost 6 bases, and 20 bases lay between the germline ends. CDR3 region: CASSRTGGTDSEQYF. DNA for the CDR3: TGTGCCAGCAGCCGGACGGGGGGCACAGACAGCGAGCAGTACTTC.

A word on this clone: A read error may produce the germline difference seen at one junction end. The chain joins TRBV19 to TRBJ1-1; 7 nucleotides match TRBD1. Per the germline V gene, CDR1 is LNHDA and CDR2 is SQIVND (reference sequence). This CDR3 region has 14 residues. The CDR3 loop reads CASRPDRVNSEAFF. CDR3 coding DNA: TGTGCCAGTAGACCAGACAGGGTGAACAGTGAAGCTTTCTTT.

This chain joins TRBV9 and TRBJ2-3; 9 positions match TRBD2. The junction had 10 bases not matched to a gene; V was cut back by 5 bases and J by 6 bases. CDR3 length equals 15 residues. In germline, CDR1 is SGDLS, CDR2 YYNGEE. CDR3 coding DNA: TGTGCCAGCAGTCGGATAGCGGGAGAAGCGGATACGCAGTATTTT. Protein product: CASSRIAGEADTQYF.

The chain uses TRBV29-1 and TRBJ2-5, with D possibly TRBD1 on 6 matching bases. The V end lost 4 bases, the J end lost 4 bases, and 16 bases lay between the germline ends. Germline lookup yields CDR1 SQVTM and CDR2 ANQGSEA. CDR3 length equals 14 residues. Here the CDR3 reads CSVAPDRWGETQYF. Here the CDR3 DNA reads TGCAGCGTTGCCCCGGACAGATGGGGAGAGACCCAGTACTTC.

The chain combines TRBV30 with TRBJ1-5; tentative D call: TRBD1 (6 bases). V lost 1 base, J lost 0 bases, and 10 bases lay in between. There are 15 residues in the CDR3. Germline values: CDR1 GTSNPN, CDR2 SVGIG (reference sequence). This chain's CDR3 is CAWSDRVASNQPQHF. In nucleotides, the CDR3 is TGTGCCTGGAGTGACAGGGTAGCTAGCAATCAGCCCCAGCATTTT.

The V gene is TRBV5-6, the J gene TRBJ2-1; no reliable D call. Germline assignment: CDR1 SGHDT and CDR2 YYEEEE. This CDR3 has 14 residues. The V gene lost 0 bases and the J gene lost 2 bases, with 6 bases spanning the gap. The CDR3 region has the DNA TGTGCCAGCAGCTTGGTTGCGGCCTACAATGAGCAGTTCTTC. Its protein product is CASSLVAAYNEQFF. The whole variable domain, filled in from reference TRBV5-6 and TRBJ2-1, reads DAGVTQSPTHLIKTRGQQVTLRCSPKSGHDTVSWYQQALGQGPQFIFQYYEEEERQRGNFPDRFSGHQFPNYSSELNVNALLLGDSALYLCASSLVAAYNEQFFGPGTRLTVL.

This CDR3 reads CASRLEATNEKLFF. The DNA for the CDR3 is TGTGCCAGCAGGTTGGAGGCAACTAATGAAAAACTGTTTTTT. The chain couples TRBV2 to TRBJ1-4, with no clear D. The germline V gene encodes CDR1 SNHLY and CDR2 FYNNEI. Trimming took off 6 bases at V and 0 bases at J, with 8 bases between the two ends. The length of the CDR3 is 14 residues.

There are a few counts of this clone. The V call is TRBV6-5, the J call TRBJ1-6, with 7 bases that match TRBD1. Germline assignment: CDR1 MNHEY and CDR2 SVGAGI. This CDR3 spans 16 amino acids. The J segment lost 7 bases and the V segment lost 4 bases, leaving 10 bases of the junction unmatched. The CDR3 sequence: CASSLSRDRRNSPLHF. CDR3 DNA: TGTGCCAGCAGTTTGTCCCGGGACAGAAGAAATTCACCCCTCCACTTT.

This clone was recorded a few times. CDR3 nucleotide sequence: TGTGCCAGTTCTATAACTACAACTGGAAACACCATATATTTT. Its translation is CASSITTTGNTIYF. The J gene is TRBJ1-3, the V gene TRBV6-5; D is unresolved. The CDR3 covers 14 residues. V was trimmed by 9 bases and J by 2 bases, leaving 14 bases between them. Germline assignment: CDR1 MNHEY and CDR2 SVGAGI.

The gene calls are TRBV7-9 and TRBJ2-7; 12 bases are shared with TRBD1. Germline CDR1 is SEHNR and CDR2 is FQNEAQ (reference sequence). The CDR3 runs to 15 residues. The V gene end was trimmed by 1 base and the J gene end by 6 bases; junction bases not matched to a gene: 4. CDR3 DNA: TGTGCCAGCAGCTTAGGGGACAGGGGGCTCAGCGAGCAGTACTTC. Translating it yields CASSLGDRGLSEQYF.